This T cell receptor (beta chain) was identified during a study of CD8 T cells in Susac syndrome. Study-wide results and limits: As the study acknowledged, the number of individuals in its TCR sequencing and HLA analysis was relatively small.

A note on this clonotype: Its antigen is unidentified.

RNA in amounts of roughly 0.5 to 1 ug was reverse transcribed with random hexamers. The CDR3 of TCR beta was amplified by immunoSEQ multiplex PCR across 54 Vbeta and 13 Jbeta. MiXCR was run by TCRdb on the immunoSEQ multiplex PCR reads, yielding one entry per CDR3 protein. This table holds some 180,000 distinct CDR3 sequences, just under 95% found once. TCR beta sequencing covered blood CD8+ and CD4+ T cells. CDR1 is DFQATT, CDR2 SNEGSKA, per germline (reference sequence). Trimming removed 1 base at V and 3 bases at J, with 13 bases between. This CDR3 spans 15 amino acids. This sequence joins TRBV20-1 and TRBJ1-3; possible D gene TRBD1, 6 bases. What was sequenced was CD4+ T cells from PBMCs. The receptor was isolated from a human donor with Susac syndrome. In DNA, the CDR3 is TGCAGTGCTAGAGTTCTAACAGGGTTTGGAAACACCATATATTTT. Translated: CSARVLTGFGNTIYF.